A selection of T cell receptor beta chains follows, all from one sample in a study of lymphopenia after photon versus proton radiotherapy. Data came from immunoSEQ multiplex PCR; TCRdb stores just in-frame clones and leaves some out. Of some 16,000 clones listed, 84% are singletons. Here the sequenced sample was peripheral blood, taken from a patient treated with proton-based radiotherapy. The receptors stem from a man between 65 and 80 years old with pancreatic cancer. The CDR3 runs from the conserved cysteine through the conserved F or W. The D gene is left open where the match is weak. Size values are once, few and many counts, or a class for expanded clones, and some rows have none.

TRBJ2-5,TRBD2,NA,TRBV9,CASSVGGRDQETQYF,TGTGCCAGCAGCGTAGGTGGGAGGGACCAAGAGACCCAGTACTTC
TRBJ1-1,NA,NA,TRBV5-6,CASSLFDRPSTEAFF,TGTGCCAGCAGCCTGTTCGACAGGCCGTCGACTGAAGCTTTCTTT
TRBJ1-3,NA,NA,TRBV5-1,CASSASDQGPGNTIYF,TGCGCCAGCAGCGCAAGCGACCAGGGACCTGGAAACACCATATATTTT
TRBJ2-3,TRBD2,NA,TRBV7-9,CASSLIYTLGGSGTDTQYF,TGTGCCAGCAGCTTAATCTATACCCTGGGAGGGTCAGGCACAGATACGCAGTATTTT
TRBJ2-2,NA,NA,TRBV25-1,CASSLTVNTGELFF,TGTGCCAGCAGTCTTACTGTAAACACCGGGGAGCTGTTTTTT
TRBJ1-2,TRBD1,NA,TRBV6-1,CASSEARDRGDGYTF,TGTGCCAGCAGTGAAGCAAGGGACAGGGGTGATGGCTACACCTTC
TRBJ1-1,NA,NA,TRBV11-2,CASRLAVGRRTEAFF,TGTGCCAGCAGGCTGGCCGTTGGGAGAAGAACTGAAGCTTTCTTT
TRBJ2-7,NA,NA,TRBV9,CASSEGGLDYEQYF,TGTGCCAGCAGCGAAGGAGGATTGGACTACGAGCAGTACTTC
TRBJ1-4,NA,NA,TRBV25-1,CASSEGGTGDEKLFF,TGTGCCAGCAGTGAAGGGGGGACCGGCGATGAAAAACTGTTTTTT
TRBJ2-1,NA,NA,TRBV29-1,CSVAPPRGSSYNEQFF,TGCAGCGTTGCCCCCCCGAGGGGTAGCTCCTACAATGAGCAGTTCTTC
TRBJ2-7,TRBD1,NA,TRBV6-6,CASRTTGGFIEQYF,TGTGCCAGCAGAACGACAGGGGGCTTTATCGAGCAGTACTTC
TRBJ1-2,NA,few,TRBV5-6,CASSLRGPKGGYTF,TGTGCCAGCAGCTTGCGGGGGCCGAAGGGGGGCTACACCTTC
TRBJ2-3,TRBD2,NA,TRBV12-5,CASGLIRTSGGPRSTDTQYF,TGTGCTAGTGGTTTGATCAGGACTAGCGGGGGACCGCGCAGCACAGATACGCAGTATTTT
TRBJ1-6,TRBD1,few,TRBV18,CASSVDRGGNSPLHF,TGTGCCAGCTCGGTAGACAGGGGTGGTAATTCACCCCTCCACTTT
TRBJ2-5,TRBD2,NA,TRBV7-9,CASSLGLAGIGQETQYF,TGTGCCAGCAGCTTAGGACTAGCGGGGATAGGGCAAGAGACCCAGTACTTC
TRBJ2-7,NA,once,TRBV18,CASSPQAGREQYF,TGTGCCAGCTCACCCCAGGCAGGGAGGGAGCAGTACTTC